This T cell receptor (beta chain) was found in a study of shared T cell receptors in the human thymus. Profiling relied on immunoSEQ multiplex PCR, and the TCRdb table lists in-frame clones only, not all of them. Among almost 550,000 clones, around three quarters were seen once, and the ten largest hold more than 0.01%. V dropped 0 bases and J dropped 8; count of bases not matched to a gene: 7. The CDR3 spans 15 residues. Germline loops: CDR1 SGHAT, CDR2 FQDESV (reference sequence). In addition, the sample was reused for a study of human thymus T cells. From that second work: Donation was from healthy Finnish infants who were having corrective surgery that addressed congenital heart defects. Obtained as resections during corrective heart surgery, the thymus tissue was then studied. Apparent bias marked the V and J gene usage of thymic and blood repertoires. Related studies found that unrelated individuals share highly overlapping thymic repertoires.

Sequenced sample: thymocytes. This receptor was identified in a boy under three years old with a congenital heart defect. V is TRBV11-1 and J is TRBJ2-4; 7 bases map to TRBD2. This CDR3 reads CASSLARGRRDIQYF. The DNA of the CDR3 is TGTGCCAGCAGCTTAGCGCGGGGGAGGAGGGACATTCAGTACTTC.